The subject of this entry is one T cell receptor (beta chain). Only a few counts were recorded for this clonotype. The antigen it binds to is not known. Base quality data are lacking; no much larger clone is found one base away. The library was built by means of 5' RACE. The sample was run on a NextSeq 500. Unique molecular identifiers were attached to individual cDNA molecules in the TCR library protocol so that sequencing error and PCR bias could be corrected. Sequencing covered both TCR alpha and beta chains, and within each sample the abundances of alpha and beta sequences were tightly co-correlated. The original pipeline was this. Decombinator V4 was used to annotate TCR sequences for V gene, J gene and CDR3. Expanded TCRs were defined as changing significantly between any two time points under a Poisson model with p below 0.0001. TCR abundances were normalised to the total number of TCRs sequenced per sample and expressed as counts per million. TRAV1-2 paired with TRAJ12, TRAJ20 or TRAJ33 defined MAIT TCRs, while TRAV10 paired with TRAJ18 defined iNKT TCRs. VDJdb, accessed 1 November 2021, was searched for CMV, EBV and SARS-CoV-2 annotated TCRs, with TCRs annotated for multiple antigens excluded. Through fastp at Q25 and MiXCR, TCRdb rebuilt clones from the public reads, retaining in-frame beta chains. Under each unique CDR3 protein, matching rows form one entry showing the most common genes and DNA. TCRdb's processing, not the authors', yielded these V and J calls. In this sample the table shows about 61,000 distinct CDR3 sequences, about 10% of which occur a single time. The ten largest make up 1.5% to 2% of the sample.

This entry comes from a study of early T cells in non-severe SARS-CoV-2 infection (dated by TCRdb to the early 2020s). Concerning the study at large: Bulk RNA from unsorted whole blood was used for TCR sequencing, so alpha and beta chains could not be paired.

Reading from cysteine to phenylalanine, the CDR3 counts 15 amino acids. Solely the CDR3 DNA is kept, with 45 bases framed from the first base. V and J are trimmed by 0 bases and 5 bases, and the gene matches miss 7 bases of the junction. CDR1 and CDR2 are read off the germline V gene as SGHRS and YFSETQ. Overall results and qualifications from the work: VDJdb matching was skewed toward anti-spike CD8 responses and likely underestimated virus-specific expansions by missing private and CD4 specificities.

This was a case-control study nested in a cohort of healthcare workers in London, UK, who had nasopharyngeal swab PCR tests and blood samples taken every week. Between 23 and 31 March 2020, the week of the UK lockdown, healthcare workers were enrolled and then followed up weekly for as long as 16 weeks. The chain couples TRBV5-1 to TRBJ2-5; 7 middle bases align to TRBD2. The receptor comes from an adult who was a healthcare worker with PCR-confirmed SARS-CoV-2 infection or an uninfected control (not recorded which). The specimen sequenced was whole blood. The CDR3 corresponds to CASSLAGTSAETQYF. The nucleotides read TGCGCCAGCAGCTTGGCCGGAACTAGCGCGGAGACCCAGTACTTC.